The entry that follows covers one T cell receptor (beta chain) sequence. At one of its ends the junction is not consistent with the germline gene, which may arise from a read error. Each TCR cDNA library carried sample-specific barcodes on both ends. Authors' processing steps: Each donor had about 95,000 to nearly 500,000 clonotypes. TCRdb re-called the 5' RACE reads with MiXCR, one entry per CDR3 protein. The V and J calls follow TCRdb's processing rather than the paper's. The sample consists of roughly 340,000 distinct CDR3 sequences, roughly 31% of them appearing once. The record originates from a study of identical twins' blood T cells. This CDR3 is 16 amino acids long. Germline assignment: CDR1 ENHRY and CDR2 SYGVKD.

Sequenced: PBMCs. The rearrangement uses TRBV10-3 and TRBJ2-5; 10 bases map to TRBD1. This sequence originates from a woman aged 18 to 55 in good health. The CDR3 nucleotides are TGTGGCATCAGCGCCCGAGGGGGACAGGGGAAAGAGACCCAGTACTTC. Translation: CGISARGGQGKETQYF.